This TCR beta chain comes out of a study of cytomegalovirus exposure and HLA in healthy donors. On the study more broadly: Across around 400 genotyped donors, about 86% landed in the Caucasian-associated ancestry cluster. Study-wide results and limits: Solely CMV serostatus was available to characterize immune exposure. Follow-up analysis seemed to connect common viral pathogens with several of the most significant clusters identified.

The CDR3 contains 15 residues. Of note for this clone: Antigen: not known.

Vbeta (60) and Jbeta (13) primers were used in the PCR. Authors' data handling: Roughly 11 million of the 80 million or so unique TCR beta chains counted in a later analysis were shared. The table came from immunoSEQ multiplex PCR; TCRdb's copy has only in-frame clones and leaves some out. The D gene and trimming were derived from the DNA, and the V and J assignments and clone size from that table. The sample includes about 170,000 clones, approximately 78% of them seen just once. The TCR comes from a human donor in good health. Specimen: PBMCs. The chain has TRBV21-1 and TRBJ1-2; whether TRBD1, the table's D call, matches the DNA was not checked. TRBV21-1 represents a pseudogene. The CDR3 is CASSKALVQGYGYTF. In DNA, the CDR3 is TGTGCCAGCAGCAAAGCTTTGGTACAGGGGTATGGCTACACCTTC.